This record covers a single TCR beta chain. Under the authors' procedure: Counts of nucleated cells, estimated from reference gene primer amplification, were obtained. Sequencing was performed with immunoSEQ multiplex PCR; in TCRdb, only in-frame clones are kept and a portion is missing. Clonal size and the V and J genes are those of that table, whereas D and trimming came from the DNA. The table has 150,000 to 200,000 clones, more than 85% seen once. Enrolment of Seattle patients took place during active infection, and they were followed longitudinally. This sample is part of a study of blood T cell repertoires in COVID-19. Study as a whole: Samples of COVID-19 (acute and convalescent) were obtained from the United States, Italy and Spain. Nucleic acid was either cDNA or gDNA, and it came from T cells, B-cell-depleted T cells, or PBMCs.

The CDR3 consists of 15 residues. V lost 5 bases, J lost 0 bases, and 3 bases stayed unmatched. Germline CDR1 and CDR2: LNHDA and SQIVND (reference sequence). The chain carries TRBV19 and TRBJ1-5, with TRBD1 matching over 8 bases. Input material: peripheral blood. The sequence was obtained from a woman aged 55-69 years with COVID-19, enrolled during active disease. CDR3 in DNA: TGTGCCAGTAGTGACAGGGGCCTTAGCAATCAGCCCCAGCATTTT. It specifies CASSDRGLSNQPQHF.